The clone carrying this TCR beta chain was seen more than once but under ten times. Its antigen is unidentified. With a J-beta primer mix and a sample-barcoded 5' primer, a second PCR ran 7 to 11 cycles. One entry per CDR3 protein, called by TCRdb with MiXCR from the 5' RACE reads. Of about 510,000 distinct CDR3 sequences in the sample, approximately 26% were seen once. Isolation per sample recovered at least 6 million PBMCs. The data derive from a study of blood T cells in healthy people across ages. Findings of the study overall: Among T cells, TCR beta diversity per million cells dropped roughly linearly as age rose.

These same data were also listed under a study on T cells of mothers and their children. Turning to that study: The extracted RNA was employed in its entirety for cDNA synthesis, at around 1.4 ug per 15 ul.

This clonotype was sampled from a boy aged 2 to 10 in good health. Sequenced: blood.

The CDR3 nucleotides are TGTGCCAGCAGCTTACCCCGGACTAGCAATGAGCAGTTCTTC. Translation gives CASSLPRTSNEQFF. V and J are TRBV7-8 and TRBJ2-1; 7 positions agree with TRBD2. Per the germline V gene, CDR1 is SGHVS and CDR2 is FQNEAQ. This CDR3 spans 14 amino acids. The V segment lost 2 bases and the J segment 6 bases; nucleotides outside the gene matches: 4.